One and the same sample provided the 13 T cell receptor beta chains below, sequenced in a study of regulatory T cells in long-lasting Graves disease. Sequencing libraries for TCR beta were prepared with iRepertoire HTBI primers and Arm-PCR of CDR3 regions. From the multiplex PCR reads, TCRdb called clonotypes with MiXCR, one entry per CDR3 protein. The table has over 350,000 distinct CDR3 sequences, approximately 15% seen once; the top ten hold over 15%. Specified time point: newly diagnosed GD, antithyroid drugs for less than 3 months. TCR sequences were obtained from RNA taken from PBMCs. The same data also contributed to another study, on T cells in Graves' hyperthyroidism and ophthalmopathy.

The sample in question was peripheral blood mononuclear cells (PBMCs), obtained at new diagnosis, from a patient treated with antithyroid drugs. These receptor sequences come from a woman between 45 and 65 years old with Graves disease.

As concerns this clonotype: A much larger clone lies a single base off, so this may be a read error. This rearrangement joins TRBV20-1 to TRBJ1-1, with D tentatively TRBD1 (5 bases). The CDR3 is 14 residues long. The germline gives CDR1 DFQATT, CDR2 SNEGSKA (reference sequence). Between the trimmed V and J ends, which lost 5 bases and 5 bases, there was a span of 18 bases. CDR3 residues: CSAPRGGGRTEAFF. The CDR3 DNA is TGCAGTGCTCCAAGAGGCGGGGGGAGGACTGAAGCTTTCTTT.

The table lists this clonotype with a few counts. The rearrangement joins TRBV5-1 to TRBJ1-1, with no clear D. Germline values: CDR1 SGHRS, CDR2 YFSETQ. The V end lost 2 bases, the J end lost 3 bases, and 14 bases lay between the germline ends. CDR3 length: 15 amino acids. This CDR3 reads CASSFFMGGDTEAFF. DNA for the CDR3: TGCGCCAGCAGCTTCTTTATGGGTGGGGACACTGAAGCTTTCTTT. Supplemented by reference TRBV5-1 and TRBJ1-1, the full variable domain reads KAGVTQTPRYLIKTRGQQVTLSCSPISGHRSVSWYQQTPGQGLQFLFEYFSETQRNKGNFPGRFSGRQFSNSRSEMNVSTLELGDSALYLCASSFFMGGDTEAFFGQGTRLTVV.

The chain employs TRBV6-1 and TRBJ2-1, with D uncertain. Trimming shortened V by 2 bases and J by 8 bases, and 16 bases separated the two germline ends. The CDR3 covers 15 residues. The germline CDR1 and CDR2 sequences are MNHNS and SASEGT. The CDR3: CASSELWLASDEQFF. In nucleotides, the CDR3 is TGTGCCAGCAGTGAATTGTGGTTAGCATCGGATGAGCAGTTCTTC.

This clonotype was seen at least ten times. The chain combines TRBV28 with TRBJ2-1; D not resolved. CDR1 and CDR2 (germline): MDHEN, SYDVKM. The CDR3 is 14 amino acids. The V gene lost 3 bases and the J gene lost 7 bases, with 13 bases spanning the gap. The CDR3 spells CASSLWARTNEQFF. For the CDR3, the DNA is TGTGCCAGCAGTTTGTGGGCCCGTACGAATGAGCAGTTCTTC.

This clonotype was found a few times. The rearrangement links TRBV3-1 to TRBJ2-6; D call uncertain. The CDR3 is 12 amino acids. The germline gives CDR1 LGHDT, CDR2 YNNKEL (reference sequence). V lost 1 base, J lost 9 bases, and 4 bases lay in between. The CDR3 nucleotides are TGTGCCAGCAGCCAAGTGAACAACGTCCTGACTTTC. The encoded protein is CASSQVNNVLTF.

This clonotype was seen repeatedly, ten times or more. This chain connects TRBV19 to TRBJ1-5, with 12 bases lining up with TRBD1. The germline V gene has CDR1 LNHDA and CDR2 SQIVND (reference sequence). V gave up 9 bases and J gave up 6 bases; unmatched junction bases: 12. The CDR3 extends over 16 amino acids. The CDR3 DNA reads TGTGCCAGCACCCTAAAGGGACAGGGGGCAGGTCAGCCCCAGCATTTT. It specifies CASTLKGQGAGQPQHF.

This clonotype has a count of ten or more. The rearrangement links TRBV3-1 to TRBJ2-3; 7 bases are a match to TRBD2. The CDR3 has 15 residues. Per the germline V gene, CDR1 is LGHDT and CDR2 is YNNKEL (reference sequence). The V and J ends lost 0 bases and 1 base, in that order; junction bases with no gene match: 1. The CDR3 coding sequence is TGTGCCAGCAGCCAAGACGCGGGAGGCACAGATACGCAGTATTTT. Translating it yields CASSQDAGGTDTQYF.

This clonotype has at least ten counts. This chain links TRBV28 with TRBJ1-5, with 7 bases fitting TRBD1. Per germline, CDR1 MDHEN and CDR2 SYDVKM. V lost 6 bases and J lost 5; bases outside the gene matches: 10. The CDR3 is made up of 15 amino acids. In DNA form, the CDR3 reads TGTGCCAGCAGAATGGACAGGCGGATCCATCAGCCCCAGCATTTT. This codes for CASRMDRRIHQPQHF. Together with reference TRBV28 and TRBJ1-5, the CDR3 gives the full variable domain: DVKVTQSSRYLVKRTGEKVFLECVQDMDHENMFWYRQDPGLGLRLIYFSYDVKMKEKGDIPEGYSVSREKKERFSLILESASTNQTSMYLCASRMDRRIHQPQHFGDGTRLSIL.

V gene TRBV20-1 combines with J gene TRBJ2-3; 13 bases align to TRBD2. The CDR3 runs 17 residues. V shed 6 bases, J shed 2 bases, and the junction held 11 bases outside the gene matches. Germline V gives CDR1 DFQATT, CDR2 SNEGSKA (reference sequence). CDR3 sequence reads: CSATSRLAGGVTDTQYF. The DNA for the CDR3 is TGCAGTGCCACCTCCCGACTAGCGGGAGGAGTCACAGATACGCAGTATTTT.

This rearrangement joins TRBV10-3 to TRBJ2-1; 8 nucleotides match TRBD2. The CDR3 has 15 amino acids. Unmatched junction bases numbered 5, after V lost 3 bases and J lost 4 bases. Germline loops: CDR1 ENHRY, CDR2 SYGVKD. The CDR3 spells CAISEGTRTYNEQFF. The CDR3 nucleotides read TGTGCCATCAGTGAAGGGACTAGGACTTACAATGAGCAGTTCTTC.

Turning to this clonotype: A junction end diverges from the germline sequence, so it may reflect a read error. The rearrangement links TRBV9 to TRBJ1-4; D not resolved. The CDR3 sequence is 12 residues long. The V gene's germline CDR1 is SGDLS and CDR2 YYNGEE. CDR3 protein: CASSFLREKLFF. The CDR3 DNA sequence: TGCGCCAGCAGCTTTCTTCGGGAAAAACTGTTTTTT.

This clonotype was detected many times. This chain links TRBV3-1 with TRBJ2-1; 11 nucleotides match TRBD2. This CDR3 has 18 amino acids. J lost 6 bases, V lost 4 bases, and 14 bases had no gene match. Germline values: CDR1 LGHDT, CDR2 YNNKEL (reference sequence). CDR3 bases: TGTGCCAGCAGCCCGCGCGGACTAGCGGGTGCGATGGGCAATGAGCAGTTCTTC. Translated, it gives CASSPRGLAGAMGNEQFF.

The rearrangement uses TRBV3-1 and TRBJ1-6, with 9 bases lining up with TRBD1. V lost 4 bases to trimming and J lost 10 bases; unmatched junction nucleotides: 8. This CDR3 is built from 15 residues. Germline V gene sequence: CDR1 LGHDT, CDR2 YNNKEL (reference sequence). CDR3 bases: TGTGCCAGCAGCCCCTGGGGACAGGGAAACTCACCCCTCCACTTT. This codes for CASSPWGQGNSPLHF.